These 28 T cell receptor beta chains were all obtained from the same sample, sequenced in a study of blood T cell repertoires in COVID-19. The method was immunoSEQ multiplex PCR; TCRdb's version includes in-frame clones alone and lacks a portion of them. The repertoire holds 250,000 to 300,000 clones, with roughly 85% as singletons. The sample comprised peripheral blood. The receptors originated from a man aged 50-60 years with active or convalescent COVID-19.

The chain recombines TRBV9 with TRBJ2-3, with D possibly being TRBD2 (6 bases). Germline loops: CDR1 SGDLS, CDR2 YYNGEE. The CDR3 is made up of 14 amino acids. Trimming stripped 1 base from V and 1 base from J, with 7 bases between. The CDR3 nucleotides read TGTGCCAGCAGCGTACGCGGGGGCACAGATACGCAGTATTTT. It encodes CASSVRGGTDTQYF.

V usage is TRBV5-5 and J usage is TRBJ2-1; 13 bases agree with TRBD2. V was clipped by 4 bases and J by 7 bases; unmatched bases: 8. The CDR3 is made up of 16 amino acids. CDR1 is SGHKS and CDR2 is YYEKEE in the germline V gene (reference sequence). The CDR3 protein is CASSRRLAGGENEQFF. CDR3 nucleotides: TGTGCCAGCAGCCGCAGACTAGCGGGAGGTGAGAATGAGCAGTTCTTC.

The rearrangement joins TRBV6-6 to TRBJ1-3; no firm D call. In germline, CDR1 is MNHNY, CDR2 SVGAGI (reference sequence). Trimming left V 8 bases short and J 0 bases short, with 11 bases between. The CDR3 extends over 14 amino acids. The CDR3 bases are TGTGCCAGCCTGGACGCGGGCTCTGGAAACACCATATATTTT. It is translated as CASLDAGSGNTIYF.

This clone has just one count. The V call is TRBV21-1, the J call TRBJ2-7; TRBD2, the table's D call, was not compared with the DNA. TRBV21-1 constitutes a pseudogene. The CDR3 runs to 13 residues. DNA of the CDR3: TGTGCCAGCAGCAAAGCGAGGGCCTACGAGCAGTACTTC. Protein: CASSKARAYEQYF.

The V gene is TRBV7-9, the J gene TRBJ2-7, with a weak D call TRBD1 (5 bases). Germline V gene data show CDR1 as SEHNR and CDR2 as FQNEAQ (reference sequence). The CDR3 contains 13 residues. V gave up 5 bases and J gave up 7 bases, with 15 bases separating them. In DNA, the CDR3 is TGTGCCAGCAGCCCCCAGGGTCTCGGAGAGCAGTACTTC. Amino acid sequence: CASSPQGLGEQYF.

The V gene is TRBV11-1, the J gene TRBJ2-1; possibly TRBD2 for D (6 bases). Germline CDR1 reads SGHAT; CDR2 reads FQDESV (reference sequence). Trimming stripped 4 bases from V and 9 bases from J, with 16 bases between. The CDR3 contains 14 residues. This CDR3 is CASSSQRGSGEQFF. CDR3 bases: TGTGCCAGCAGCTCTCAAAGGGGTAGCGGTGAGCAGTTCTTC.

CDR3 loop: CASSLGGREWDTQYF. In DNA form, the CDR3 reads TGTGCCAGCAGCCTGGGCGGGAGGGAATGGGATACGCAGTATTTT. The gene calls are TRBV7-6 and TRBJ2-3; 9 bases align to TRBD2. CDR3 length: 15 residues. Per germline, CDR1 SGHVS and CDR2 FNYEAQ. Unmatched junction bases numbered 9, after V lost 5 bases and J lost 6 bases.

The rearrangement uses TRBV2 and TRBJ2-7, with TRBD2 matching over 10 bases. The CDR3 runs 15 residues. Unmatched junction bases numbered 4, after V lost 3 bases and J lost 2 bases. CDR1 and CDR2 (germline): SNHLY, FYNNEI. The CDR3 region is CASSDRLAGAYEQYF. CDR3 nucleotide sequence: TGTGCCAGCAGTGACCGGCTAGCGGGGGCCTACGAGCAGTACTTC.

The chain is built from TRBV7-3 and TRBJ2-1, with D unclear. The CDR3 spans 13 residues. Germline V CDR1 and CDR2: SGHTA, FQGTGA. Trimming took 4 bases from V and 5 from J, leaving 9 bases between them. CDR3 protein: CASSSSIDNEQFF. CDR3 nucleotides: TGTGCCAGCAGCTCCTCCATAGACAATGAGCAGTTCTTC.

The V and J genes are TRBV29-1 and TRBJ1-1, with D unresolved. Between the trimmed V and J ends, which lost 4 bases and 4 bases, there was a span of 13 bases. The germline gives CDR1 SQVTM, CDR2 ANQGSEA. This CDR3 region has 13 residues. CDR3 nucleotide sequence: TGCAGCGTTGCGCAATTGAGTGGCACTGAAGCTTTCTTT. This gives the protein CSVAQLSGTEAFF.

The rearrangement uses TRBV18 and TRBJ1-1; D remains ambiguous. V was cut by 3 bases and J by 4 bases, with 15 bases left in between. Germline lookup yields CDR1 KGHSH and CDR2 LQKENI. The CDR3 totals 15 residues. The CDR3: CASSPASPHGTEAFF. As DNA, the CDR3 is TGTGCCAGCTCACCGGCCTCACCCCATGGCACTGAAGCTTTCTTT.

V gene TRBV5-8 combines with J gene TRBJ2-1; D is possibly TRBD2 (6 bases). Germline lookup yields CDR1 SGHTS and CDR2 YDEGEE. This CDR3 spans 17 amino acids. The V end lost 4 bases, the J end lost 0 bases, and 17 bases lay between the germline ends. The CDR3 coding sequence is TGTGCCAGCAGCCATACACCGGGACTTCTCTCCTACAATGAGCAGTTCTTC. It is translated as CASSHTPGLLSYNEQFF.

The V and J genes are TRBV11-1 and TRBJ2-1; the match to TRBD1 covers 8 bases. The CDR3 sequence is 15 residues long. The germline V gene encodes CDR1 SGHAT and CDR2 FQDESV (reference sequence). The V segment lost 5 bases and the J segment 6 bases; nucleotides outside the gene matches: 9. CDR3 region: CASSGIGTGINEQFF. CDR3 DNA sequence: TGTGCCAGCAGCGGAATCGGGACAGGTATCAATGAGCAGTTCTTC.

V usage is TRBV5-1 and J usage is TRBJ2-2, with 12 bases aligning to TRBD2. This CDR3 is built from 16 residues. Trimming took 4 bases from V and 7 from J; bases not matched to a gene: 8. Looked up from germline, CDR1 is SGHRS and CDR2 is YFSETQ. CDR3 in DNA: TGCGCCAGCAGCGAACTAGCGGGAGGCCCCGTCGGGGAGCTGTTTTTT. Amino acids: CASSELAGGPVGELFF.

The rearrangement joins TRBV29-1 to TRBJ2-1; 7 positions agree with TRBD1. V dropped 1 base and J dropped 1; count of bases not matched to a gene: 7. The germline V gene has CDR1 SQVTM and CDR2 ANQGSEA. The CDR3 loop spans 16 amino acids. In DNA, the CDR3 is TGCAGCGTTGAAGCCCCGGACAGGTCGTCCTACAATGAGCAGTTCTTC. Its protein is CSVEAPDRSSYNEQFF.

V usage is TRBV14 and J usage is TRBJ2-3, with 9 bases lining up with TRBD2. CDR1 and CDR2 from the germline V gene are SGHDN and FVKESK. V was clipped by 8 bases and J by 4 bases; unmatched bases: 16. The CDR3 runs 17 residues. The CDR3 here is CASRGAGGPIKADTQYF. The CDR3 DNA is TGTGCCAGCCGAGGCGCGGGAGGGCCTATCAAGGCAGATACGCAGTATTTT.

For the CDR3, the DNA is TGTGCCAGCAGTCAAGCGGGAGTACGGACAGATACGCAGTATTTT. This translates into CASSQAGVRTDTQYF. This chain joins TRBV27 and TRBJ2-3; 8 bases fit TRBD2. The CDR3 runs to 15 residues. V was clipped by 5 bases and J by 3 bases; unmatched bases: 7. Germline loops: CDR1 MNHEY, CDR2 SMNVEV (reference sequence).

This chain uses TRBV19 with TRBJ1-6; D call uncertain. The CDR3 is 16 residues long. V was pared by 5 bases and J by 8 bases, with 19 bases between. Germline lookup yields CDR1 LNHDA and CDR2 SQIVND (reference sequence). The CDR3 DNA sequence: TGTGCCAGTAGTTCGACGGCCAGGTTACGTTATTCACCCCTCCACTTT. Translating gives CASSSTARLRYSPLHF.

This clone has a count of ten or more. V and J are TRBV5-1 and TRBJ2-7; 11 nucleotides line up with TRBD2. CDR1 and CDR2 from the germline V gene are SGHRS and YFSETQ. Trimming took 0 bases from V and 5 from J; bases not matched to a gene: 13. The CDR3 spans 18 residues. The CDR3 here is CASSLGSSGRNYFDEQYF. The CDR3 DNA reads as TGCGCCAGCAGCTTGGGGTCTAGCGGGAGGAATTACTTCGACGAGCAGTACTTC.

The rearrangement joins TRBV7-3 to TRBJ2-3; 14 nucleotides line up with TRBD2. The junction had 5 bases not matched to a gene; V was cut back by 2 bases and J by 10 bases. The length of the CDR3 is 15 residues. Germline-derived CDR1 and CDR2 are SGHTA and FQGTGA. The DNA for the CDR3 is TGTGCCAGCAGCTTAGGGACTAGCGGGAGATGGGCGCAGTATTTT. Protein: CASSLGTSGRWAQYF.

The genes are TRBV9 and TRBJ2-7; 7 bases line up with TRBD1. CDR3 length: 15 amino acids. V lost 4 bases, J lost 3 bases, and 10 bases stayed unmatched. Germline V gene lookup returns CDR1 SGDLS and CDR2 YYNGEE. The CDR3 here is CASSPGQSISYEQYF. The CDR3 DNA reads as TGTGCCAGCAGCCCGGGACAGTCGATTAGCTACGAGCAGTACTTC.

The chain recombines TRBV6-5 with TRBJ1-5, with no clear D. Between the trimmed V and J ends, which lost 3 bases and 4 bases, there was a span of 7 bases. The CDR3 totals 13 residues. CDR1 and CDR2 from the germline V gene are MNHEY and SVGAGI. The CDR3 spells CASSYGWNQPQHF. CDR3 DNA: TGTGCCAGCAGTTATGGCTGGAATCAGCCCCAGCATTTT.

The chain joins TRBV3-1 (or the pseudogene TRBV3-2) to TRBJ1-3, with 8 bases matching TRBD1. CDR3 length: 15 amino acids. J gave up 5 bases and V 3 bases, and 6 bases lay outside the gene matches. The germline V gene has CDR1 LGHDT and CDR2 YNNKEL (reference sequence). CDR3 nucleotide sequence: TGTGCCAGCAGCCATGGGACAGGAGCTCGAAACACCATATATTTT. Protein product: CASSHGTGARNTIYF.

The J gene is TRBJ2-3, the V gene TRBV7-2; 7 bases agree with TRBD1. CDR1 is SGHTA and CDR2 is FQGNSA in the germline V gene. Trimming removed 3 bases from V and 4 bases from J; junction bases left unmatched: 7. The CDR3 length is 15 residues. CDR3: CASSFAMTGPDTQYF. In DNA form, the CDR3 reads TGTGCCAGCAGCTTCGCGATGACAGGGCCAGATACGCAGTATTTT.

The gene calls are TRBV6-2 or TRBV6-3 and TRBJ1-2, with 8 bases matching TRBD1. The CDR3 length is 14 residues. The V gene end was trimmed by 0 bases and the J gene end by 7 bases; junction bases not matched to a gene: 4. Germline assignment: CDR1 MNHEY and CDR2 SVGEGT. In DNA form, the CDR3 reads TGTGCCAGCAGTTACTCATCGACAGGGGTTGGCTACACCTTC. This translates into CASSYSSTGVGYTF.

The chain combines TRBV7-9 with TRBJ1-2; D perhaps matches TRBD1 (6 bases). The CDR3 has 15 amino acids. CDR1 and CDR2 (germline): SEHNR, FQNEAQ (reference sequence). V shed 6 bases and J shed 4 bases, with 18 bases lying between them. The CDR3 region has the DNA TGTGCCAGCAGTCTGGGGGCGACTAAATTCTATGGCTACACCTTC. It translates to CASSLGATKFYGYTF.

V is TRBV15 and J is TRBJ2-1; TRBD2 agrees at 7 bases. Germline loops: CDR1 LNHNV, CDR2 YYDKDF (reference sequence). V shed 7 bases, J shed 12 bases, and the junction held 12 bases outside the gene matches. This CDR3 region has 13 residues. This chain's CDR3 is CATTPPSGAGQFF. The CDR3 nucleotides are TGTGCCACCACCCCTCCAAGCGGGGCGGGGCAGTTCTTC.

CDR3: CASSEFGTGTFYGYTF. In DNA form, the CDR3 reads TGTGCCAGCAGTGAATTCGGGACAGGCACCTTCTATGGCTACACCTTC. The chain links TRBV25-1 to TRBJ1-2; 8 bases align to TRBD1. V gave up 1 base and J gave up 4 bases; unmatched junction bases: 8. The CDR3 is made up of 16 amino acids. Germline loops: CDR1 MGHDK, CDR2 SYGVNS.